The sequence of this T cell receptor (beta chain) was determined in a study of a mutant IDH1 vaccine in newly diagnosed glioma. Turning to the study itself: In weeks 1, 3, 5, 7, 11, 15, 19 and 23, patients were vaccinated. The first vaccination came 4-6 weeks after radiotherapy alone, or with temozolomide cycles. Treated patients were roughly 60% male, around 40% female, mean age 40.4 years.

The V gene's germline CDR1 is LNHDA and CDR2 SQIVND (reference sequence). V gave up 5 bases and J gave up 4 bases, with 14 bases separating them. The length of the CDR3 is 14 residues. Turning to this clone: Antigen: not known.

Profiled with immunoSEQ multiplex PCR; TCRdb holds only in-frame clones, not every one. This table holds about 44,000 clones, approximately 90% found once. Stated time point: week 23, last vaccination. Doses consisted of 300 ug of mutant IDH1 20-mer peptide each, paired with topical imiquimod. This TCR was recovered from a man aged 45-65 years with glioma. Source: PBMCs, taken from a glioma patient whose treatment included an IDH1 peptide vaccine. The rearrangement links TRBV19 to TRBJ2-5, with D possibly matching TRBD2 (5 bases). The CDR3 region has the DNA TGTGCCAGTAGTCCTCGCGGCCGGGGAGAGACCCAGTACTTC. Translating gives CASSPRGRGETQYF.